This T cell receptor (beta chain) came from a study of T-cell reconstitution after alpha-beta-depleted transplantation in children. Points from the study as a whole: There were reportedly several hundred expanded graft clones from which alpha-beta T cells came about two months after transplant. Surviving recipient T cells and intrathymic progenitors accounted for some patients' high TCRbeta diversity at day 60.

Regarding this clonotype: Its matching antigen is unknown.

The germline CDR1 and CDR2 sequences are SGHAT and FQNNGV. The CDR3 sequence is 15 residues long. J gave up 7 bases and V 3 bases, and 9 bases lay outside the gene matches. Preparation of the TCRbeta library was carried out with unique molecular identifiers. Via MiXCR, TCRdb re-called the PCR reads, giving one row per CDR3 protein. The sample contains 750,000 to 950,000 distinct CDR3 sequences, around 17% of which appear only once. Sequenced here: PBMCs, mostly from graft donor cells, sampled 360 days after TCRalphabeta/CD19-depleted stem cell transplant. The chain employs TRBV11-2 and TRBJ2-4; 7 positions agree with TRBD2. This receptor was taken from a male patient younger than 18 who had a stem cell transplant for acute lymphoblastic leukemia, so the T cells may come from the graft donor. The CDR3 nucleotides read TGTGCCAGCAGCTTTAGGGAGGGTTCGAGGAACATTCAGTACTTC. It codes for CASSFREGSRNIQYF.